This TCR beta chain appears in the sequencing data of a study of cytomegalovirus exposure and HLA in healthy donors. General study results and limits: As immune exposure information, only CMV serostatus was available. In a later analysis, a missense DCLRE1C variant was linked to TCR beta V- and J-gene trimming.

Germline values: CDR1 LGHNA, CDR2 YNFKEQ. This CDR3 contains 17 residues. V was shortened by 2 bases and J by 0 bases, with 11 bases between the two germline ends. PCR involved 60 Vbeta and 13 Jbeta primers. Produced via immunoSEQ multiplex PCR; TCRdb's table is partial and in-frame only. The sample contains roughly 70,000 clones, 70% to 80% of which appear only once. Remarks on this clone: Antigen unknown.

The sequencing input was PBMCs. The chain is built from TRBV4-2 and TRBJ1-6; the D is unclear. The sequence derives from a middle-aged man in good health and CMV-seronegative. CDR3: CASSQTYASSYNSPLHF. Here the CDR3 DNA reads TGTGCCAGCAGCCAAACTTACGCGAGCTCCTATAATTCACCCCTCCACTTT.